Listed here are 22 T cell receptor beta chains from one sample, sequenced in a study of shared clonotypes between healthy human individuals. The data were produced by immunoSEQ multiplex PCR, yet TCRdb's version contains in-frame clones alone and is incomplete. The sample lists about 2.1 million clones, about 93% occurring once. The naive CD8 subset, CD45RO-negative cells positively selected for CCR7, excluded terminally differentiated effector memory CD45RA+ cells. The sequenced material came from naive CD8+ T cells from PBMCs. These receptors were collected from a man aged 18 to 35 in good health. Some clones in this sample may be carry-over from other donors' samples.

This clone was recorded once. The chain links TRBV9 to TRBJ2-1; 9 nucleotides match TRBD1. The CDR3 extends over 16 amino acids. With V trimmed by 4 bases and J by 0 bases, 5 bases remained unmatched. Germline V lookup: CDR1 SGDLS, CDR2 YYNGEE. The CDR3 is CASSITGGRSYNEQFF. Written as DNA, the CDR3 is TGTGCCAGCAGCATCACAGGGGGCCGCTCCTACAATGAGCAGTTCTTC.

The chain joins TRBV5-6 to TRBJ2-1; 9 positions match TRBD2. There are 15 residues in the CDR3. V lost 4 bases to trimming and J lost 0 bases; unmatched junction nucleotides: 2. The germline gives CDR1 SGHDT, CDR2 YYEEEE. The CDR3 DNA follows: TGTGCCAGCAGCATTAGCGGGAGCTCCTACAATGAGCAGTTCTTC. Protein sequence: CASSISGSSYNEQFF.

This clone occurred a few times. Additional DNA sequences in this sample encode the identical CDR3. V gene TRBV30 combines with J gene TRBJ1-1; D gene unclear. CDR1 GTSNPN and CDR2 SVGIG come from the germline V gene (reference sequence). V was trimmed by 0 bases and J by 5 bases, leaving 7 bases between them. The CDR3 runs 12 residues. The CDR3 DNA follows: TGTGCCTGGAGTGTTACTAGAACTGAAGCTTTCTTT. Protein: CAWSVTRTEAFF.

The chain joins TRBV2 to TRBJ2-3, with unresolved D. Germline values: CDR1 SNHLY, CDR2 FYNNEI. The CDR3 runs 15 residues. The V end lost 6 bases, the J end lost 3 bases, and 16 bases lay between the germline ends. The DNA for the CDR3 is TGTGCCAGCAGCTCGTCTAGGAGTACGACAGATACGCAGTATTTT. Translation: CASSSSRSTTDTQYF.

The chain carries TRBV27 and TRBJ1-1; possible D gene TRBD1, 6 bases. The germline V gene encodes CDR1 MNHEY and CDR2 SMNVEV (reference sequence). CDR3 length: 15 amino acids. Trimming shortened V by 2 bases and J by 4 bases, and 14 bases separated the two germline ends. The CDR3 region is CASSLGAGASTEAFF. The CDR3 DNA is TGTGCCAGCAGTTTAGGGGCGGGGGCTAGCACTGAAGCTTTCTTT.

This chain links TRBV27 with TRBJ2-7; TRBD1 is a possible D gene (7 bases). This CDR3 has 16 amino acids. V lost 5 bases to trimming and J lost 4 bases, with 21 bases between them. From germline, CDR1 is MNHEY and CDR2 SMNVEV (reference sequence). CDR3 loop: CASSLTGGTVLYEQYF. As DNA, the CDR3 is TGTGCCAGCAGTCTCACCGGCGGGACAGTCCTATACGAGCAGTACTTC.

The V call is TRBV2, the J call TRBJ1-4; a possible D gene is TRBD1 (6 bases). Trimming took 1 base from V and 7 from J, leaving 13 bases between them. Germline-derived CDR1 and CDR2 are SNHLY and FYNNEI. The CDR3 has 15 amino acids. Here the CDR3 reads CASSEVGGRVEKLFF. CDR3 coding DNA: TGTGCCAGCAGTGAAGTGGGGGGCCGAGTTGAAAAACTGTTTTTT.

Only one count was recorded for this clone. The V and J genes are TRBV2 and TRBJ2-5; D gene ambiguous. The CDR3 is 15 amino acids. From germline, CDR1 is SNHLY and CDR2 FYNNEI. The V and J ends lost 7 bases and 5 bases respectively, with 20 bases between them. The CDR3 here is CASKYNPSPWETQYF. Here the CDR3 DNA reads TGTGCCAGCAAGTACAATCCCAGCCCGTGGGAGACCCAGTACTTC.

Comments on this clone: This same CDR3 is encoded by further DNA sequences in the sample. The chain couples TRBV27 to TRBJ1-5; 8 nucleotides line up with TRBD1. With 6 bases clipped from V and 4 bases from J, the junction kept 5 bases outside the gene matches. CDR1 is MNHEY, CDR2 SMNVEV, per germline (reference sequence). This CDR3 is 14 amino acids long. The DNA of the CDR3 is TGTGCCAGCAGACCAGGGGGCTCTAATCAGCCCCAGCATTTT. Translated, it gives CASRPGGSNQPQHF.

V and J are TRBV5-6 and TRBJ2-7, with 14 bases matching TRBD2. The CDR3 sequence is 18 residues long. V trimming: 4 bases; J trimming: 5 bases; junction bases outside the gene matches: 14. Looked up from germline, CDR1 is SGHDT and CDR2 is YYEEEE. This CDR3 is CASSKGLAGVLEGNEQYF. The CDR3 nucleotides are TGTGCCAGCAGCAAGGGACTAGCGGGAGTTTTGGAGGGAAACGAGCAGTACTTC.

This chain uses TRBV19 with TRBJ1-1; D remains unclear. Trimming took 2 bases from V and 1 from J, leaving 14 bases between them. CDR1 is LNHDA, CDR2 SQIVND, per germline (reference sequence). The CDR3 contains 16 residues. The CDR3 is CASSIRQDGRNTEAFF. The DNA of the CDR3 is TGTGCCAGTAGTATAAGGCAGGACGGACGGAACACTGAAGCTTTCTTT.

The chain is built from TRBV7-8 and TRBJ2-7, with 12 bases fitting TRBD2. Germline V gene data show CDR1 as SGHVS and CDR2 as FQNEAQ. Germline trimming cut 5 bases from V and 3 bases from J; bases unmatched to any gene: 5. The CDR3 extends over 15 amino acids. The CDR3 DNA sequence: TGTGCCAGCAGCCCACTAGCGGGAGGTCACTACGAGCAGTACTTC. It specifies CASSPLAGGHYEQYF.

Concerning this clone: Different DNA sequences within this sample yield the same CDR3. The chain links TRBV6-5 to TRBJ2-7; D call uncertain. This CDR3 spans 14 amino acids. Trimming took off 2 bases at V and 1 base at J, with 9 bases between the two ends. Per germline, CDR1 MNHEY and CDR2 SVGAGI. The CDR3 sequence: CASSYVVGSYEQYF. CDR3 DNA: TGTGCCAGCAGTTACGTCGTGGGGTCCTACGAGCAGTACTTC.

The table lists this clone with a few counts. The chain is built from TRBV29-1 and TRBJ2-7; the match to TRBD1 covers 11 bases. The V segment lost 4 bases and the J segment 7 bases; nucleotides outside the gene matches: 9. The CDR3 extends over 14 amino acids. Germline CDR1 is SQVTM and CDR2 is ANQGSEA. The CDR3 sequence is CSVGGDRGTREQYF. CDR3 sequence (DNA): TGCAGCGTTGGAGGGGACAGGGGGACGAGGGAGCAGTACTTC.

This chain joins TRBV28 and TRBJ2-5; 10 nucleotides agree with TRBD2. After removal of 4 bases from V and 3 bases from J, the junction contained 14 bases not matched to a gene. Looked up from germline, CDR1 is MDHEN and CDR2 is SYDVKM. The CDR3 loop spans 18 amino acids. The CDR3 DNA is TGTGCCAGCAGTTCCACACTCTCGGGACTAGCGAGCGAAGAGACCCAGTACTTC. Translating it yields CASSSTLSGLASEETQYF.

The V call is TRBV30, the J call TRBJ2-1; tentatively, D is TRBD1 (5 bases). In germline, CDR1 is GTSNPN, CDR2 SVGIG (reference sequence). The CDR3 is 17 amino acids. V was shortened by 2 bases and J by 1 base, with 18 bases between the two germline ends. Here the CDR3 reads CAWSPKKGQESYNEQFF. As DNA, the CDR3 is TGTGCCTGGAGTCCCAAGAAGGGGCAGGAATCCTACAATGAGCAGTTCTTC. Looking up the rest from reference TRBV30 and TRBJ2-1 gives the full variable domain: SQTIHQWPATLVQPVGSPLSLECTVEGTSNPNLYWYRQAAGRGLQLLFYSVGIGQISSEVPQNLSASRPQDRQFILSSKKLLLSDSGFYLCAWSPKKGQESYNEQFFGPGTRLTVL.

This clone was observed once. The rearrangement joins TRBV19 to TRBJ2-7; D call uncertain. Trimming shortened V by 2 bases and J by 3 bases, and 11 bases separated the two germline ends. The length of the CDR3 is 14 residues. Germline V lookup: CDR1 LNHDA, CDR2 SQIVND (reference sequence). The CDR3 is CASSIRQSSYEQYF. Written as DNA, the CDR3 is TGTGCCAGTAGTATACGGCAGTCCAGCTACGAGCAGTACTTC.

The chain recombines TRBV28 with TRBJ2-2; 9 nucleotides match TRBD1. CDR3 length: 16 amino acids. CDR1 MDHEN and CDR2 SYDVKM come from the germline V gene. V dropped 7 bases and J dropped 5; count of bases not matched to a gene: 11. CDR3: CASIPRGQGITGELFF. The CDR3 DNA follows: TGTGCCAGCATTCCCAGAGGACAGGGGATTACCGGGGAGCTGTTTTTT.

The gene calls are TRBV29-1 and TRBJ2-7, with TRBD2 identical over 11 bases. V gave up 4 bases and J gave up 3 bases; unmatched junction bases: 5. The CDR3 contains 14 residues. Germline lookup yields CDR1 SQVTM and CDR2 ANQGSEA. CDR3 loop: CSVAGTSGIYEQYF. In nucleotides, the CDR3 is TGCAGCGTTGCCGGGACTAGCGGCATCTACGAGCAGTACTTC.

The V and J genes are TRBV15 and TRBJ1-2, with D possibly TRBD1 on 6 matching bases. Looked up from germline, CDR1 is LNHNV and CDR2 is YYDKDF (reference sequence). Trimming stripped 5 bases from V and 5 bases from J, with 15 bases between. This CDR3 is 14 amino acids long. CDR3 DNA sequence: TGTGCCACCAGCGACAGGTCTGATTCGTATGGCTACACCTTC. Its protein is CATSDRSDSYGYTF.

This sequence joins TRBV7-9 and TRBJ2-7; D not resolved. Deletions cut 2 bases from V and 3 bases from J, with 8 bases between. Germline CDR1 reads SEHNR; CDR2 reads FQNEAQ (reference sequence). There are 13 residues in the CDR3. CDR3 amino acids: CASSLMPNYEQYF. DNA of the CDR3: TGTGCCAGCAGCTTAATGCCGAACTACGAGCAGTACTTC.

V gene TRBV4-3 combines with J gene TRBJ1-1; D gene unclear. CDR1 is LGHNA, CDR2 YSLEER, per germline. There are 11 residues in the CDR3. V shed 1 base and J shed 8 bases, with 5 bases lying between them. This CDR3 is CASSQGPEAFF. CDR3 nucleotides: TGCGCCAGCAGCCAAGGGCCAGAAGCTTTCTTT.